This TCR beta chain was recorded in a study of cytomegalovirus exposure and HLA in healthy donors. Use of 60 Vbeta and 13 Jbeta primers characterized the PCR. The method was immunoSEQ multiplex PCR; TCRdb's version includes in-frame clones alone and lacks a portion of them. The table has approximately 74,000 clones, approximately 71% seen once. Germline loops: CDR1 LNHNV, CDR2 YYDKDF (reference sequence). V shed 0 bases, J shed 2 bases, and the junction held 5 bases outside the gene matches. The CDR3 covers 16 residues. This clone has only one observation. This chain uses TRBV15 with TRBJ2-3; 7 bases agree with TRBD2. Sequences were obtained from PBMCs. This TCR came from a woman aged 40 to 49 in good health and CMV-seronegative. For the CDR3, the DNA is TGTGCCACCAGCAGAGATCGGAGCGGGAACACAGATACGCAGTATTTT. As protein: CATSRDRSGNTDTQYF.